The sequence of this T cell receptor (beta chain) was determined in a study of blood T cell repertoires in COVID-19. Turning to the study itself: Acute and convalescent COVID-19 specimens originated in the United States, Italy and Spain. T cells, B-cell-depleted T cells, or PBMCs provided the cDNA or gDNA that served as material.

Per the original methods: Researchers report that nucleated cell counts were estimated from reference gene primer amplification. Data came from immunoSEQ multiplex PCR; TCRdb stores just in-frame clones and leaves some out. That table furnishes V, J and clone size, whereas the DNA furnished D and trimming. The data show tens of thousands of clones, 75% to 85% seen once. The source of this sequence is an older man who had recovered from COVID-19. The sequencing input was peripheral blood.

The CDR3 here is CAWSDISDTEAFF. CDR3 bases: TGTGCCTGGAGCGATATCTCGGACACTGAAGCTTTCTTT. The chain is built from TRBV30 and TRBJ1-1; D remains ambiguous. The V and J ends lost 3 bases and 3 bases respectively, with 11 bases between them. The germline V gene encodes CDR1 GTSNPN and CDR2 SVGIG (reference sequence). The CDR3 length is 13 residues.